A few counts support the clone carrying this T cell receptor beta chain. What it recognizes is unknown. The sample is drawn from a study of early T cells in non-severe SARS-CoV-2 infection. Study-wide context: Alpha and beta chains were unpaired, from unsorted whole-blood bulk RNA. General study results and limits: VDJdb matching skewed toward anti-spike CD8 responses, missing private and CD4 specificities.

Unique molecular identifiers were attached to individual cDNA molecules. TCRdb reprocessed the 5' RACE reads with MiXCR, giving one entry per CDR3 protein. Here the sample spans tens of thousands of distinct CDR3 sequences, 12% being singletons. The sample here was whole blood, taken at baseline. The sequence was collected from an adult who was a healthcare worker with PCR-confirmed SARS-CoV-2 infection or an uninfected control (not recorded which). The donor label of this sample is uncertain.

The CDR3 DNA follows: TGCGCCAGCAGTGAGGCGGGGTACGAGCAGTACGTC. Its translation is CASSEAGYEQYV. This sequence joins TRBV10-2 and TRBJ2-7; a weak D match, TRBD2 (6 bases). Between the trimmed V and J ends, which lost 2 bases and 4 bases, there was a span of 6 bases. Germline V gene data show CDR1 as WSHSY and CDR2 as SAAADI. The CDR3 has 12 amino acids.